Listed below are T cell receptor beta chains from one sample, sequenced in a study of neurological immune-mediated disorders. Each CDR3 protein is one row after TCRdb ran MiXCR on the 5' RACE reads. The repertoire holds about 66,000 distinct CDR3 sequences, with 4.5% as singletons. The sample was PBMCs. The origin of the receptors is a man aged 25-45 years with multiple sclerosis. The CDR3 runs from the conserved cysteine through the conserved F or W. Clone size appears in some rows only: once, few, many, or a class for an expanded clone.

cdr3_aa	clone_size	v_call	j_call
CASSHRQGTYEQYF	few	TRBV6-1	TRBJ2-7
CASSESVASAGTQYF	many	TRBV10-2	TRBJ2-3
CASSLRTSGGDEQFF	many	TRBV5-1	TRBJ2-1
CASSLAGGQPQHF	many	TRBV5-1	TRBJ1-5
CASSSGGRGYTF	many	TRBV7-9	TRBJ1-2
CASKTAGGGEKLFF	many	TRBV27	TRBJ1-4
CAIRSAGYTF	many	TRBV10-3	TRBJ1-2
CASSSAQEMNTEAFF	many	TRBV5-1	TRBJ1-1
CASSLRKGNTEAFF	-	TRBV7-6	TRBJ1-1
CASKGGLGGYEQYF	-	TRBV6-6	TRBJ2-7
CSAPTSASTDTQYF	many	TRBV20-1	TRBJ2-3
CASSVAPLAGATDF	-	TRBV9	TRBJ2-3
CAISSGTANNEQFF	few	TRBV10-3	TRBJ2-1
CSASGGAWNEQFF	many	TRBV20-1	TRBJ2-1
CASSQDTKGMHEQYF	few	TRBV4-2	TRBJ2-7
CAWRVRGARGNYGYTF	-	TRBV30	TRBJ1-2
CASSLATGRDEQFF	many	TRBV5-1	TRBJ2-1
CASSLAENPGANVLTF	few	TRBV7-8	TRBJ2-6
CASSQSKSEKLFF	many	TRBV5-1	TRBJ1-4
CASSGSLKETQYF	many	TRBV9	TRBJ2-5
CASSLLGNTEAFF	many	TRBV11-2	TRBJ1-1
CASSLGPGSDTQYF	-	TRBV27	TRBJ2-3
CSARDPDRGYENTEAFF	many	TRBV20-1	TRBJ1-1
CASSSPYGGLGTEAFF	many	TRBV27	TRBJ1-1